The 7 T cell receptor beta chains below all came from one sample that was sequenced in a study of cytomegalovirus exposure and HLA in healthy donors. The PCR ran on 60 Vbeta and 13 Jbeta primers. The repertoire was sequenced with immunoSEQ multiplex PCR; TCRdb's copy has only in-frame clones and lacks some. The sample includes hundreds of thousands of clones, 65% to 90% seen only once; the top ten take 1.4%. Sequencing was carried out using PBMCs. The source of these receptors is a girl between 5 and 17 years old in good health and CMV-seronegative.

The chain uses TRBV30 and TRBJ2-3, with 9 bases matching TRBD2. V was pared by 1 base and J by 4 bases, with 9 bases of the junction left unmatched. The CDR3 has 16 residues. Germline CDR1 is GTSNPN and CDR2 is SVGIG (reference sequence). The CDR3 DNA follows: TGTGCCTGGAGTGGGAGGGCGGGAGGGCCGGCAGATACGCAGTATTTT. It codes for CAWSGRAGGPADTQYF.

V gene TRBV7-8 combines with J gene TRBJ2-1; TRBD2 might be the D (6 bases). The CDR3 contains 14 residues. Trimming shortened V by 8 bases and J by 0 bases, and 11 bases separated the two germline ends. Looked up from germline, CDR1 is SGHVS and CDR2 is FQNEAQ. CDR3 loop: CASGAGSSYNEQFF. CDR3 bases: TGTGCCAGCGGGGCGGGGAGCTCCTACAATGAGCAGTTCTTC. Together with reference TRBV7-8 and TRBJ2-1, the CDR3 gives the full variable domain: GAGVSQSPRYKVAKRGQDVALRCDPISGHVSLFWYQQALGQGPEFLTYFQNEAQLDKSGLPSDRFFAERPEGSVSTLKIQRTQQEDSAVYLCASGAGSSYNEQFFGPGTRLTVL.

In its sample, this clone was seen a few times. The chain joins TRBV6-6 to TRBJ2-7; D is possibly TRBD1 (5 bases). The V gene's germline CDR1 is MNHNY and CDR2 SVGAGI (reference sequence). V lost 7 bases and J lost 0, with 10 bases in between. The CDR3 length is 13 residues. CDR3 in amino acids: CASIRGDSYEQYF. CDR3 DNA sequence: TGTGCCAGCATTAGGGGTGACTCCTACGAGCAGTACTTC.

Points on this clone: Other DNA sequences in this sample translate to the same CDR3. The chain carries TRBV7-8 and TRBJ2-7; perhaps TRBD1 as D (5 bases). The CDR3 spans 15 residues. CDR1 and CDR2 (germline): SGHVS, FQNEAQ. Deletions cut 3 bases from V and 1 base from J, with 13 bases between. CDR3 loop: CASSLFQGPSYEQYF. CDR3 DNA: TGTGCCAGCAGCTTGTTCCAGGGCCCATCCTACGAGCAGTACTTC.

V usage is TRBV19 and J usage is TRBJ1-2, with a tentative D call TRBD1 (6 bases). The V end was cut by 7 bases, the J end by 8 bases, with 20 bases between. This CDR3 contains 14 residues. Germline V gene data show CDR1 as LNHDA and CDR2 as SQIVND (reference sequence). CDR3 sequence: CASTPTGLRGGYTF. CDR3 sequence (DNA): TGTGCCAGTACCCCGACAGGACTCCGAGGGGGCTACACCTTC.

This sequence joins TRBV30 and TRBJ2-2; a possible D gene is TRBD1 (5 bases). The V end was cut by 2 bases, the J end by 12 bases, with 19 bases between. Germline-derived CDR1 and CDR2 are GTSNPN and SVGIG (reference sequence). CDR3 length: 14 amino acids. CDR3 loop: CAWSPNYRNSQLFF. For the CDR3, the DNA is TGTGCCTGGAGTCCAAATTACAGGAACTCCCAGCTGTTTTTT.

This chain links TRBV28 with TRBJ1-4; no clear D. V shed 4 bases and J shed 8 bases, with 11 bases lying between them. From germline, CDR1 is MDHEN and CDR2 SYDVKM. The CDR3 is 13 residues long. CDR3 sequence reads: CASSSLSPEKLFF. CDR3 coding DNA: TGTGCCAGCAGTTCTCTCTCCCCGGAAAAACTGTTTTTT. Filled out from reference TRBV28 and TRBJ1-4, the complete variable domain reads DVKVTQSSRYLVKRTGEKVFLECVQDMDHENMFWYRQDPGLGLRLIYFSYDVKMKEKGDIPEGYSVSREKKERFSLILESASTNQTSMYLCASSSLSPEKLFFGSGTQLSVL.